Many counts were recorded for the clone carrying this T cell receptor beta chain. Its antigen is unknown. Other DNA sequences in this sample translate to the same CDR3. The isolated RNA, all of it, was reverse transcribed, so expressed TCRB transcripts were what got sequenced. Generated by immunoSEQ multiplex PCR, the TCRdb table keeps only in-frame clones and is missing some. The sample shows some 300,000 clones, roughly 8% of them seen only once. These data come from a study of beta chain features in type 1 diabetes. The study's findings and limits: The similarity of naive, central memory and Treg TCRB repertoires appeared greater among patients than among healthy donors. The study notes PCR might favor shorter templates equally in patients and controls.

The sequence was obtained from a woman under 30 in good health. Sequencing was performed on central memory CD4+ T cells from blood.

CDR3 amino acids: CSVDRRDTEAFF. The CDR3 DNA follows: TGCAGCGTTGACCGGAGGGACACTGAAGCTTTCTTT. V gene TRBV29-1 combines with J gene TRBJ1-1, with D hard to call. V was trimmed by 3 bases and J by 3 bases, leaving 8 bases between them. CDR3 length: 12 amino acids. Germline assignment: CDR1 SQVTM and CDR2 ANQGSEA.